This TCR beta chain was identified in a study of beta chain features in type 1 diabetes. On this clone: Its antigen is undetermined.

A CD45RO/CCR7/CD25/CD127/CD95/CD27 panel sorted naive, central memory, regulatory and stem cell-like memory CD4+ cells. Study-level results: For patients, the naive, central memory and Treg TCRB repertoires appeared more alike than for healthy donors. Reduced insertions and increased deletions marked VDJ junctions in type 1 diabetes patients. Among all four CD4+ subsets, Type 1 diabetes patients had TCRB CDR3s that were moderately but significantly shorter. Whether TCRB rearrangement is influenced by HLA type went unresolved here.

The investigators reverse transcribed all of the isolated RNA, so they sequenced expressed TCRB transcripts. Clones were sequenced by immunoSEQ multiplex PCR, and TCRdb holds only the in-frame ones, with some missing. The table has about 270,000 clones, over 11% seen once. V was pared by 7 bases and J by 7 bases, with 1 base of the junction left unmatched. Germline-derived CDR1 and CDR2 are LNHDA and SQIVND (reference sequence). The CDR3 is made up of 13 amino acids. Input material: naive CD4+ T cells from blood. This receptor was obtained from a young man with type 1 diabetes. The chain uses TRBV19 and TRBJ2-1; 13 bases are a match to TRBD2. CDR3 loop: CASKLAGGNEQFF. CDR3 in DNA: TGTGCCAGTAAACTAGCGGGAGGGAATGAGCAGTTCTTC.